This T cell receptor (beta chain) was profiled in a study of blood T cell repertoires in COVID-19. In the study overall: T cells, B-cell-depleted T cells, or PBMCs supplied cDNA or gDNA.

TCRdb's copy holds only in-frame clones and misses some; the assay was immunoSEQ multiplex PCR. This table holds a few hundred thousand clones, 85% found once. Input material: PBMCs or T cells enriched from blood (not recorded which). The sequence was collected from a man aged 40-50 years who had recovered from COVID-19.

The CDR3 DNA reads TGTGCCAGCAGTTACAGGCAGGAGAACACTGAAGCTTTCTTT. Residues: CASSYRQENTEAFF. The rearrangement joins TRBV6-5 to TRBJ1-1; D gene unclear. Germline assignment: CDR1 MNHEY and CDR2 SVGAGI. The V gene lost 2 bases and the J gene lost 1 base, with 8 bases spanning the gap. This CDR3 spans 14 amino acids.